This is a list of T cell receptor beta chains from one sample in a study of blood T cell repertoires in COVID-19. Clones were sequenced by immunoSEQ multiplex PCR, and TCRdb holds only the in-frame ones, with some missing. The data show under 150,000 clones, 86% seen once. The specimen was peripheral blood. The receptors originated from a woman between 45 and 60 years old who had recovered from COVID-19. Each CDR3 is given with its conserved first and last residue. Each record gives: clone size, V gene, D gene, J gene, CDR3 DNA, CDR3 protein. D genes are given only for firm matches. Expanded clones are given a class, and other clones once, few, many or no size at all.

abundance: .; v_gene: TRBV12-3/TRBV12-4; d_gene: .; j_gene: TRBJ2-1; CDR3nt: TGTGCCAGCAGCCCTGACAGTTCCAATGAGCAGTTCTTC; CDR3aa: CASSPDSSNEQFF
abundance: .; v_gene: TRBV29-1; d_gene: .; j_gene: TRBJ2-3; CDR3nt: TGCAGCGGAGGTAGGATGGAGGCAGATACGCAGTATTTT; CDR3aa: CSGGRMEADTQYF
abundance: .; v_gene: TRBV6-5; d_gene: TRBD1; j_gene: TRBJ2-2; CDR3nt: TGTGCCAGCAGTTATACAGGGGACAACACCGGGGAGCTGTTTTTT; CDR3aa: CASSYTGDNTGELFF
abundance: .; v_gene: TRBV7-8; d_gene: TRBD1; j_gene: TRBJ1-2; CDR3nt: TGTGCCAGCAGGGGAGGACAGGTGGGATATGGCTACACCTTC; CDR3aa: CASRGGQVGYGYTF
abundance: .; v_gene: TRBV5-4; d_gene: .; j_gene: TRBJ2-5; CDR3nt: TGTGCCAGCAGCTTCTACGCCCAAGAGACCCAGTACTTC; CDR3aa: CASSFYAQETQYF
abundance: .; v_gene: TRBV18; d_gene: .; j_gene: TRBJ2-4; CDR3nt: TGTGCCAGCTCACCGGCCACGAGGGCCAAAAACATTCAGTACTTC; CDR3aa: CASSPATRAKNIQYF
abundance: .; v_gene: TRBV19; d_gene: .; j_gene: TRBJ1-1; CDR3nt: TGTGCCAGTAGTATTAGAGGGAGGGCTGAAGCTTTCTTT; CDR3aa: CASSIRGRAEAFF
abundance: once; v_gene: TRBV15; d_gene: .; j_gene: TRBJ2-1; CDR3nt: TGTGCCACCAGCAGAGATCGTTCTAGAGCCAATGAGCAGTTCTTC; CDR3aa: CATSRDRSRANEQFF
abundance: once; v_gene: TRBV19; d_gene: TRBD1; j_gene: TRBJ1-2; CDR3nt: TGTGCCAGTAGTATGTCAGGGGGCTTCTATGGCTACACCTTC; CDR3aa: CASSMSGGFYGYTF
abundance: .; v_gene: TRBV28; d_gene: .; j_gene: TRBJ1-5; CDR3nt: TGTGCCAGCAGTCCATCGGGAGGGAGGGGGGTTGGGGATCAGCCCCAGCATTTT; CDR3aa: CASSPSGGRGVGDQPQHF
abundance: .; v_gene: TRBV5-1; d_gene: TRBD1; j_gene: TRBJ2-3; CDR3nt: TGCGCCAGCCAACAGGGGGCGACAGATACGCAGTATTTT; CDR3aa: CASQQGATDTQYF
abundance: .; v_gene: TRBV7-8; d_gene: .; j_gene: TRBJ1-5; CDR3nt: TGTGCCAGCAGCTTAAACATCAATCAGCCCCAGCATTTT; CDR3aa: CASSLNINQPQHF
abundance: .; v_gene: TRBV6-5; d_gene: TRBD2; j_gene: TRBJ2-2; CDR3nt: TGTGCCAGCAGTTACGGAGCGGGGGGGCCAGGCGGGGAGCTGTTTTTT; CDR3aa: CASSYGAGGPGGELFF
abundance: .; v_gene: TRBV5-6; d_gene: TRBD1; j_gene: TRBJ1-2; CDR3nt: TGTGCCAGCAGCTTGTTACAGGGGGCAAGATATGGCTACACCTTC; CDR3aa: CASSLLQGARYGYTF
abundance: few; v_gene: TRBV29-1; d_gene: .; j_gene: TRBJ2-3; CDR3nt: TGCAGCGTCCGCGGACAGACAGATACGCAGTATTTT; CDR3aa: CSVRGQTDTQYF
abundance: .; v_gene: TRBV5-1; d_gene: TRBD2; j_gene: TRBJ2-1; CDR3nt: TGCGCCAGCAGCTCCCTTGGCGGGAGCTCCTACAATGAGCAGTTCTTC; CDR3aa: CASSSLGGSSYNEQFF
abundance: .; v_gene: TRBV7-6; d_gene: TRBD2; j_gene: TRBJ2-3; CDR3nt: TGTGCCAGCAGCTTTGGGACTAGCGTCACAGATACGCAGTATTTT; CDR3aa: CASSFGTSVTDTQYF
abundance: .; v_gene: TRBV2; d_gene: .; j_gene: TRBJ1-1; CDR3nt: TGTGCCAGCAGAGCTCAAGGGGTGCGGACTGAAGCTTTCTTT; CDR3aa: CASRAQGVRTEAFF
abundance: .; v_gene: TRBV11-3; d_gene: .; j_gene: TRBJ2-3; CDR3nt: TGTGCCAGCAGCTTATCAGACAGCTACACAGATACGCAGTATTTT; CDR3aa: CASSLSDSYTDTQYF
abundance: once; v_gene: TRBV10-3; d_gene: .; j_gene: TRBJ1-3; CDR3nt: TGTGCCATCAGTCGACAGCCATCTGGAAACACCATATATTTT; CDR3aa: CAISRQPSGNTIYF
abundance: .; v_gene: TRBV19; d_gene: TRBD2; j_gene: TRBJ2-3; CDR3nt: TGTGCCAGTAAGGGGAGACCGGGACTAGCGGGGGGGGCCGCCACAGATACGCAGTATTTT; CDR3aa: CASKGRPGLAGGAATDTQYF
abundance: .; v_gene: TRBV29-1; d_gene: .; j_gene: TRBJ1-6; CDR3nt: TGCAGCGTTATACTGGTTTTTTCACCCCTCCACTTT; CDR3aa: CSVILVFSPLHF
abundance: few; v_gene: TRBV3-1/TRBV3-2; d_gene: TRBD1; j_gene: TRBJ2-7; CDR3nt: TGTGCCAGCAGCCCTTCGGGACAGGGAGCCTACGAGCAGTACTTC; CDR3aa: CASSPSGQGAYEQYF
abundance: .; v_gene: TRBV2; d_gene: TRBD1; j_gene: TRBJ1-2; CDR3nt: TGTGCCAGCAGTTGGGACAGGACCTTCGGCTACACCTTC; CDR3aa: CASSWDRTFGYTF
abundance: .; v_gene: TRBV4-1; d_gene: TRBD1; j_gene: TRBJ2-7; CDR3nt: TGCGCCAGCAGCCAACGGGACAGGGGGCCTTACGAGCAGTACTTC; CDR3aa: CASSQRDRGPYEQYF
abundance: .; v_gene: TRBV29-1; d_gene: TRBD1; j_gene: TRBJ2-3; CDR3nt: TGCAGCGTAACCGGGACAGGGGGGGGAGATACGCAGTATTTT; CDR3aa: CSVTGTGGGDTQYF
abundance: .; v_gene: TRBV4-1; d_gene: .; j_gene: TRBJ2-1; CDR3nt: TGCGCCAGCAGCCAAGAACCAGGGTCTGAGCAGTTCTTC; CDR3aa: CASSQEPGSEQFF
abundance: few; v_gene: TRBV5-6; d_gene: .; j_gene: TRBJ1-1; CDR3nt: TGTGCCAGCAGCTTGTCCGGGGACACTGAAGCTTTCTTT; CDR3aa: CASSLSGDTEAFF
abundance: .; v_gene: TRBV5-1; d_gene: .; j_gene: TRBJ1-2; CDR3nt: TGCGCCAGCACACCGCGAGGGGGGGACTATGGCTACACCTTC; CDR3aa: CASTPRGGDYGYTF
abundance: .; v_gene: TRBV7-9; d_gene: .; j_gene: TRBJ2-2; CDR3nt: TGTGCCAGCAGCCCGACTGAGGGTCCCGGGGAGCTGTTTTTT; CDR3aa: CASSPTEGPGELFF
abundance: .; v_gene: TRBV5-1; d_gene: TRBD1; j_gene: TRBJ1-6; CDR3nt: TGCGCCAGCAGCTTGGCGACAGGGAGTTATTCACCCCTCCACTTT; CDR3aa: CASSLATGSYSPLHF
abundance: .; v_gene: TRBV6-5; d_gene: TRBD2; j_gene: TRBJ2-3; CDR3nt: TGTGCCAGCAGAGTAGCGGGAGCAATGAATACGCAGTATTTT; CDR3aa: CASRVAGAMNTQYF
abundance: .; v_gene: TRBV24-1; d_gene: .; j_gene: TRBJ2-3; CDR3nt: TGTGCCACCAGTGATGGAGGATACTCAGATACGCAGTATTTT; CDR3aa: CATSDGGYSDTQYF
abundance: .; v_gene: TRBV30; d_gene: .; j_gene: TRBJ1-3; CDR3nt: TGTGCCTGGAAGAGGGCCTCTGGAAACACCATATATTTT; CDR3aa: CAWKRASGNTIYF
abundance: .; v_gene: TRBV18; d_gene: TRBD2; j_gene: TRBJ2-2; CDR3nt: TGTGCCAGCTCACCCGGACTAGCGACTCTCACCGGGGAGCTGTTTTTT; CDR3aa: CASSPGLATLTGELFF
abundance: .; v_gene: TRBV25-1; d_gene: TRBD1; j_gene: TRBJ1-3; CDR3nt: TGTGCCAGCAGGAGAACAGGGGCTGGAAACACCATATATTTT; CDR3aa: CASRRTGAGNTIYF
abundance: .; v_gene: TRBV6-5; d_gene: TRBD1; j_gene: TRBJ2-7; CDR3nt: TGTGCCAGCAGCGGCGACAGGGGGCATAACGAGCAGTACTTC; CDR3aa: CASSGDRGHNEQYF
abundance: .; v_gene: TRBV7-2; d_gene: .; j_gene: TRBJ2-4; CDR3nt: TGTGCCAGCAGCCCTGAGATAGCCAAAAACATTCAGTACTTC; CDR3aa: CASSPEIAKNIQYF
abundance: .; v_gene: TRBV6-5; d_gene: .; j_gene: TRBJ1-2; CDR3nt: TGTGCCAGCAGGGACTTGGGAAGAGGCTACACCTTC; CDR3aa: CASRDLGRGYTF
abundance: .; v_gene: TRBV24-1; d_gene: TRBD1; j_gene: TRBJ1-1; CDR3nt: TGTGCCACCAGTGGATCGGGACAGGGTACCCGAGCTTTCTTT; CDR3aa: CATSGSGQGTRAFF
abundance: .; v_gene: TRBV2; d_gene: .; j_gene: TRBJ1-2; CDR3nt: TGTGCCAGCGGGCAGGCTAACTATGGCTACACCTTC; CDR3aa: CASGQANYGYTF
abundance: .; v_gene: TRBV7-6; d_gene: .; j_gene: TRBJ1-5; CDR3nt: TGTGCCAGCAGCTTATCGGTGGCAGGGGATCAGCCCCAGCATTTT; CDR3aa: CASSLSVAGDQPQHF
abundance: .; v_gene: TRBV6-2/TRBV6-3; d_gene: .; j_gene: TRBJ2-6; CDR3nt: TGTGCCAGCAGTCGAGATCCCTCTGGGGCCAACGTCCTGACTTTC; CDR3aa: CASSRDPSGANVLTF
abundance: .; v_gene: TRBV7-8; d_gene: .; j_gene: TRBJ2-1; CDR3nt: TGTGCCAGCAGCTTCATCTCTCCGAGCTCCTACAATGAGCAGTTCTTC; CDR3aa: CASSFISPSSYNEQFF
abundance: .; v_gene: TRBV28; d_gene: .; j_gene: TRBJ1-2; CDR3nt: TGTGCCAGCTACACCCGAAACTATGGCTACACCTTC; CDR3aa: CASYTRNYGYTF
abundance: .; v_gene: TRBV11-1; d_gene: TRBD2; j_gene: TRBJ2-2; CDR3nt: TGTGCCAGCAGCTTAGCGGCGGGAGGGCGGACCGGGGAGCTGTTTTTT; CDR3aa: CASSLAAGGRTGELFF
abundance: .; v_gene: TRBV20-1; d_gene: TRBD2; j_gene: TRBJ2-7; CDR3nt: TGCAGTGCTAGTGGCGGGAGCTACGAGCAGTACTTC; CDR3aa: CSASGGSYEQYF
abundance: .; v_gene: TRBV5-1; d_gene: TRBD2; j_gene: TRBJ2-1; CDR3nt: TGCGCCAGCAGCGGCGGGACTAGCGGGAGTAAATTCTTC; CDR3aa: CASSGGTSGSKFF
abundance: .; v_gene: TRBV7-8; d_gene: .; j_gene: TRBJ2-1; CDR3nt: TGTGCCAGCAGCTTAGGGACATCTTCCTACAATGAGCAGTTCTTC; CDR3aa: CASSLGTSSYNEQFF
abundance: .; v_gene: TRBV6-5; d_gene: .; j_gene: TRBJ1-5; CDR3nt: TGTGCCAGCAGTATCCAAGCGGCGCAGCCCCAGCATTTT; CDR3aa: CASSIQAAQPQHF
abundance: .; v_gene: TRBV28; d_gene: .; j_gene: TRBJ1-1; CDR3nt: TGTGCCATCAGTCAGAACTGGGCAGGGATCGCTGAAGCTTTCTTT; CDR3aa: CAISQNWAGIAEAFF
abundance: once; v_gene: TRBV3-1/TRBV3-2; d_gene: TRBD2; j_gene: TRBJ2-3; CDR3nt: TGTGCCAGCAGCCGACTCGGGGGGGCCGGAGATACGCAGTATTTT; CDR3aa: CASSRLGGAGDTQYF
abundance: .; v_gene: TRBV9; d_gene: .; j_gene: TRBJ2-3; CDR3nt: TGTGCCAGCAGCGTTAGGAGGGGCACAGATACGCAGTATTTT; CDR3aa: CASSVRRGTDTQYF
abundance: .; v_gene: TRBV6-5; d_gene: .; j_gene: TRBJ2-2; CDR3nt: TGTGCCGCACGGGGGACGAACACCGGGGAGCTGTTTTTT; CDR3aa: CAARGTNTGELFF
abundance: .; v_gene: TRBV6-2/TRBV6-3; d_gene: .; j_gene: TRBJ2-7; CDR3nt: TGTGCCAGCAGTTACTCGAACAACTACGAGCAGTACTTC; CDR3aa: CASSYSNNYEQYF